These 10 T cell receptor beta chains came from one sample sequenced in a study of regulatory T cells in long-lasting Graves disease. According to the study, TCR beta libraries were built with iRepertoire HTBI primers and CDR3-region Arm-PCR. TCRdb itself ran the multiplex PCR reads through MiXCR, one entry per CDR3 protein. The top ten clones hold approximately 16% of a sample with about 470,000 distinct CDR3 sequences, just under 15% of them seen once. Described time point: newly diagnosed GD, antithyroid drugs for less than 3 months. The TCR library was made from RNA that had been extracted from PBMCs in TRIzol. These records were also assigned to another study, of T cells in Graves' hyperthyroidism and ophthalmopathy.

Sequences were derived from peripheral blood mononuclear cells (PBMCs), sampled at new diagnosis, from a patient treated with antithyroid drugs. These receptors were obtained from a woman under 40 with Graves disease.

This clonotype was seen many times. The CDR3 DNA reads TGTGCCAGCAGTTACTTCACAGCGGGCGAAAAACTGTTTTTT. This translates into CASSYFTAGEKLFF. The chain links TRBV6-5 to TRBJ1-4; no clear D. The CDR3 is 14 amino acids. The V gene's germline CDR1 is MNHEY and CDR2 SVGAGI. The V and J ends lost 1 base and 8 bases respectively, with 11 bases between them.

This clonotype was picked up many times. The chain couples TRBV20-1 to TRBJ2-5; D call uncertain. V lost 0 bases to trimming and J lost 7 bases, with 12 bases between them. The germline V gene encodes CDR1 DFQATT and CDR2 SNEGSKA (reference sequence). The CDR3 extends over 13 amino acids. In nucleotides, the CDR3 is TGCAGTGCTAGAGATCGTCTCTCCGGGACCCAGTACTTC. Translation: CSARDRLSGTQYF.

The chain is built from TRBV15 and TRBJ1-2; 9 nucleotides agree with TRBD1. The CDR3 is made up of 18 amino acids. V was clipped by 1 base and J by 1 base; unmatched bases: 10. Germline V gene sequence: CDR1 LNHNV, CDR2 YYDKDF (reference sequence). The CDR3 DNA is TGTGCCACCAGCAGAGCCGGGACAGGGAATTACTTTAACTATGGCTACACCTTC. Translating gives CATSRAGTGNYFNYGYTF.

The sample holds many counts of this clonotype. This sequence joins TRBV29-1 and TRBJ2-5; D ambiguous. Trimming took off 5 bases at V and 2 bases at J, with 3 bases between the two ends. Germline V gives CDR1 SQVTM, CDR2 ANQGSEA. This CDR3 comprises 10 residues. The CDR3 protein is CSVYQETQYF. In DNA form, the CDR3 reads TGCAGCGTTTATCAAGAGACCCAGTACTTC.

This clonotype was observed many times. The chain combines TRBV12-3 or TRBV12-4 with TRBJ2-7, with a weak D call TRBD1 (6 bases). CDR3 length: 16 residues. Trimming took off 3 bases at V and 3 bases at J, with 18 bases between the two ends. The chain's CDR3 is CASSFRGALQHYEQYF. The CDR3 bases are TGTGCCAGCAGTTTCAGGGGAGCTCTACAACACTACGAGCAGTACTTC.

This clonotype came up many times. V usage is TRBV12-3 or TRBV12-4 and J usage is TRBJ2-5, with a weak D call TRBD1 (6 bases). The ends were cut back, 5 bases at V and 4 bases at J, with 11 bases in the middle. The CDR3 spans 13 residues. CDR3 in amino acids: CASSPDRRETQYF. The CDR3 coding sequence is TGTGCCAGCAGTCCCGACAGGCGAGAGACCCAGTACTTC.

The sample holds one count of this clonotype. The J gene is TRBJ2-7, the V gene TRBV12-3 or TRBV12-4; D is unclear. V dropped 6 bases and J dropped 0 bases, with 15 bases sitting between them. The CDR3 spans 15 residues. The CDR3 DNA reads TGTGCCAGCAGCCTGGACCTCACCTCCTCCTACGAGCAGTACTTC. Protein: CASSLDLTSSYEQYF.

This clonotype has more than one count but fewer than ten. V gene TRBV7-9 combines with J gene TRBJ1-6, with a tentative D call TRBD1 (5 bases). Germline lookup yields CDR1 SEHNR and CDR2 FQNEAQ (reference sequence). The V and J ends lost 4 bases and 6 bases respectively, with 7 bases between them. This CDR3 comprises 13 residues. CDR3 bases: TGTGCCAGCAGCTCCCAGGGTAATTCACCCCTCCACTTT. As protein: CASSSQGNSPLHF.

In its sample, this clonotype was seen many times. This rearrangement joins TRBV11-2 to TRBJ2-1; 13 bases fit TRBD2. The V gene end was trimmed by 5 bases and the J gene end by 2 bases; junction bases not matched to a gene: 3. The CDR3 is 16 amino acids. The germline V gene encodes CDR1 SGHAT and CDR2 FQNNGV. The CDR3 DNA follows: TGTGCCAGCAGCCCGGGACTAGCGGGACCCTACAATGAGCAGTTCTTC. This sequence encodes CASSPGLAGPYNEQFF.

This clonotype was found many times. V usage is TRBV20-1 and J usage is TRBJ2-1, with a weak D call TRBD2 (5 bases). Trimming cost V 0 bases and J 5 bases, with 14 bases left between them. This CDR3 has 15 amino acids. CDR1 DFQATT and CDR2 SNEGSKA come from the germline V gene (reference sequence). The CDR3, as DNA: TGCAGTGCTAGAGATGAGAGGGCCCGACACAATGAGCAGTTCTTC. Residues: CSARDERARHNEQFF.